These 15 T cell receptor beta chains were sequenced from one sample in a study of beta chain features in type 1 diabetes. Findings and limits, study-wide: There was a moderate but significant shortening of TCRB CDR3s in all four CD4+ subsets of Type 1 diabetes patients.

All of the isolated RNA was reverse transcribed, so expressed TCRB transcripts were sequenced. Produced via immunoSEQ multiplex PCR; TCRdb's table is partial and in-frame only. The sample shows 150,000 or so clones, over 55% of them seen only once. These receptors have no identified antigens. Sequenced sample: naive CD4+ T cells from blood. The receptors here all came from a man aged 25 to 40 with type 1 diabetes.

The chain has TRBV7-2 and TRBJ2-5; 9 bases fit TRBD1. CDR1 is SGHTA, CDR2 FQGNSA, per germline. After removal of 2 bases from V and 4 bases from J, the junction contained 5 bases not matched to a gene. The CDR3 sequence is 15 residues long. DNA for the CDR3: TGTGCCAGCAGCTTAATGACAGGGGGAGGAGAGACCCAGTACTTC. Translated, it gives CASSLMTGGGETQYF.

V gene TRBV2 combines with J gene TRBJ2-7; TRBD2 is a possible D gene (5 bases). The CDR3 covers 10 residues. V shed 10 bases and J shed 5 bases, with 9 bases lying between them. Germline CDR1 is SNHLY and CDR2 is FYNNEI. In DNA, the CDR3 is TGTGCCACCGGGAACCACGAGCAGTACTTC. It specifies CATGNHEQYF.

The rearrangement uses TRBV7-2 and TRBJ1-1; D ambiguous. CDR3 length: 15 residues. Between the trimmed V and J ends, which lost 2 bases and 6 bases, there was a span of 16 bases. CDR1 is SGHTA and CDR2 is FQGNSA in the germline V gene. In DNA, the CDR3 is TGTGCCAGCAGCTTACATTCGGTCGTGGGCGCTGAAGCTTTCTTT. Translation gives CASSLHSVVGAEAFF.

In DNA form, the CDR3 reads TGCAGCGTTTCTCCTCCACAGGGGGCCGGAGAGACCCAGTACTTC. Its translation: CSVSPPQGAGETQYF. The genes are TRBV29-1 and TRBJ2-5; 9 bases line up with TRBD1. Looked up from germline, CDR1 is SQVTM and CDR2 is ANQGSEA. The CDR3 has 15 amino acids. The V segment lost 5 bases and the J segment 4 bases; nucleotides outside the gene matches: 11. Full variable domain (rest looked up from reference TRBV29-1 and TRBJ2-5): SAVISQKPSRDICQRGTSLTIQCQVDSQVTMMFWYRQQPGQSLTLIATANQGSEATYESGFVIDKFPISRPNLTFSTLTVSNMSPEDSSIYLCSVSPPQGAGETQYFGPGTRLLVL.

This clone was recorded a few times. The same CDR3 can be traced to other DNA sequences in this sample. The V gene is TRBV7-9, the J gene TRBJ2-7, with no clear D. The CDR3 totals 11 residues. V was pared by 5 bases and J by 1 base, with 3 bases between. Germline CDR1 is SEHNR and CDR2 is FQNEAQ (reference sequence). Here the CDR3 reads CASSPSYEQYF. CDR3 DNA: TGTGCCAGCAGCCCTTCCTACGAGCAGTACTTC.

The chain carries TRBV29-1 and TRBJ2-3; TRBD2 matches at 13 bases. V lost 5 bases to trimming and J lost 4 bases; unmatched junction nucleotides: 12. The CDR3 sequence is 17 residues long. The germline CDR1 and CDR2 sequences are SQVTM and ANQGSEA. This CDR3 reads CSVLGTSGDPGADTQYF. As DNA, the CDR3 is TGCAGCGTTCTCGGGACTAGCGGGGACCCGGGAGCAGATACGCAGTATTTT.

This chain uses TRBV9 with TRBJ2-4; 9 positions match TRBD1. The CDR3 covers 13 residues. V was pared by 3 bases and J by 8 bases, with 3 bases of the junction left unmatched. The germline gives CDR1 SGDLS, CDR2 YYNGEE. CDR3: CASSGTGVDIQYF. The DNA of the CDR3 is TGTGCCAGCAGCGGGACAGGGGTGGACATTCAGTACTTC.

In this sample, this clone turned up a few times. The chain carries TRBV5-4 and TRBJ2-5; D is undetermined. The CDR3 has 15 residues. The germline V gene encodes CDR1 SGHNT and CDR2 YYREEE (reference sequence). Trimming stripped 4 bases from V and 2 bases from J, with 15 bases between. DNA for the CDR3: TGTGCCAGCAGCACCCGCGCGGTTCCTCAAGAGACCCAGTACTTC. This codes for CASSTRAVPQETQYF. Based on the CDR3 plus reference TRBV5-4 and TRBJ2-5, the full variable domain is ETGVTQSPTHLIKTRGQQVTLRCSSQSGHNTVSWYQQALGQGPQFIFQYYREEENGRGNFPPRFSGLQFPNYSSELNVNALELDDSALYLCASSTRAVPQETQYFGPGTRLLVL.

The chain combines TRBV5-6 with TRBJ2-3; unclear D gene. Trimming left V 0 bases short and J 2 bases short, with 7 bases between. The V gene's germline CDR1 is SGHDT and CDR2 YYEEEE. The CDR3 totals 14 residues. This CDR3 reads CASSLEQPTDTQYF. In DNA form, the CDR3 reads TGTGCCAGCAGCTTGGAGCAGCCCACAGATACGCAGTATTTT.

V usage is TRBV7-9 and J usage is TRBJ2-1, with 12 bases lining up with TRBD2. This CDR3 spans 15 amino acids. The V gene end was trimmed by 5 bases and the J gene end by 4 bases; junction bases not matched to a gene: 3. Germline V gene sequence: CDR1 SEHNR, CDR2 FQNEAQ (reference sequence). The CDR3 nucleotides read TGTGCCAGCAGCCTAGGACTAGCGGGGTACAATGAGCAGTTCTTC. Translated: CASSLGLAGYNEQFF.

The chain carries TRBV23-1 and TRBJ2-5; a possible D gene is TRBD1 (5 bases). TRBV23-1 falls under the ORF class, with uncertain function. V lost 2 bases and J lost 7, with 11 bases in between. The CDR3 totals 13 residues. The CDR3 is CASSQGQLVTQYF. CDR3 nucleotide sequence: TGCGCCAGCAGTCAAGGACAACTGGTGACCCAGTACTTC.

This chain uses TRBV29-1 with TRBJ2-3; TRBD1 might be the D (6 bases). CDR1 and CDR2 (germline): SQVTM, ANQGSEA. Trimming cost V 4 bases and J 2 bases, with 16 bases left between them. The CDR3 is 15 amino acids. CDR3 protein: CSVGVRGSYTDTQYF. In nucleotides, the CDR3 is TGCAGCGTTGGCGTCAGGGGTAGCTACACAGATACGCAGTATTTT.

This rearrangement joins TRBV30 to TRBJ2-2; D gene uncertain. Germline loops: CDR1 GTSNPN, CDR2 SVGIG (reference sequence). CDR3 length: 11 amino acids. Trimming took 5 bases from V and 7 from J, leaving 8 bases between them. The CDR3 reads CAWGNGGELFF. The CDR3 bases are TGTGCCTGGGGTAATGGCGGGGAGCTGTTTTTT.

J is TRBJ2-3 and V is TRBV7-2; a possible D gene is TRBD2 (6 bases). Trimming pared 4 bases from V and 4 bases from J, leaving 15 bases between. This CDR3 is 15 amino acids long. The V gene's germline CDR1 is SGHTA and CDR2 FQGNSA. The CDR3 here is CASSSWGDLPDTQYF. The CDR3 region has the DNA TGTGCCAGCAGCTCCTGGGGGGACCTCCCAGATACGCAGTATTTT. The full variable domain, completed using reference TRBV7-2 and TRBJ2-3, is GAGVSQSPSNKVTEKGKDVELRCDPISGHTALYWYRQSLGQGLEFLIYFQGNSAPDKSGLPSDRFSAERTGGSVSTLTIQRTQQEDSAVYLCASSSWGDLPDTQYFGPGTRLTVL.

This clone has more than one count but fewer than ten. V is TRBV4-3 and J is TRBJ2-3; the match to TRBD2 covers 11 bases. Germline values: CDR1 LGHNA, CDR2 YSLEER. The CDR3 extends over 15 amino acids. J gave up 6 bases and V 4 bases, and 6 bases lay outside the gene matches. The CDR3 DNA reads TGCGCCAGCAGCCTTCGACTAGCGGGGTCGGATACGCAGTATTTT. It specifies CASSLRLAGSDTQYF.